This record concerns one TCR beta chain sequence. Trimming took off 7 bases at V and 4 bases at J, with 13 bases between the two ends. The CDR3 is made up of 13 amino acids. The protocol was immunoSEQ multiplex PCR, while the TCRdb copy is restricted to in-frame clones and leaves out a portion. The sample lists under 150,000 clones; 65% to 90% were seen once. This entry is derived from a study of blood T cell repertoires in COVID-19. V gene TRBV12-3 or TRBV12-4 combines with J gene TRBJ1-2, with a tentative D call TRBD1 (5 bases). The sequence derives from a woman aged 45-59 years who had recovered from COVID-19. What was sequenced was PBMCs or T cells enriched from blood (not recorded which). The CDR3 DNA reads TGTGCCAGCATCGTGGGGGGGAGCTATGGCTACACCTTC. Amino acid sequence: CASIVGGSYGYTF.